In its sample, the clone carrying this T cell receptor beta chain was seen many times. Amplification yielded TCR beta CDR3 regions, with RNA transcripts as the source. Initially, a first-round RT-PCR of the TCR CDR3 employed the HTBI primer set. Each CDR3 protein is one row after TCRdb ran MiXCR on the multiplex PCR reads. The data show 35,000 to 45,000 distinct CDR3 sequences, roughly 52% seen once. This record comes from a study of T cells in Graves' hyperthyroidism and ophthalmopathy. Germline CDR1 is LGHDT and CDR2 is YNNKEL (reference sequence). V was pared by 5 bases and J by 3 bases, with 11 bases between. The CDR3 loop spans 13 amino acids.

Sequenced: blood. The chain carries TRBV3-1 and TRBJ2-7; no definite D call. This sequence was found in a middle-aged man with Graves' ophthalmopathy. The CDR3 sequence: CASSGTTDYEQYF. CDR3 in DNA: TGTGCCAGCAGCGGTACGACGGACTACGAGCAGTACTTC.